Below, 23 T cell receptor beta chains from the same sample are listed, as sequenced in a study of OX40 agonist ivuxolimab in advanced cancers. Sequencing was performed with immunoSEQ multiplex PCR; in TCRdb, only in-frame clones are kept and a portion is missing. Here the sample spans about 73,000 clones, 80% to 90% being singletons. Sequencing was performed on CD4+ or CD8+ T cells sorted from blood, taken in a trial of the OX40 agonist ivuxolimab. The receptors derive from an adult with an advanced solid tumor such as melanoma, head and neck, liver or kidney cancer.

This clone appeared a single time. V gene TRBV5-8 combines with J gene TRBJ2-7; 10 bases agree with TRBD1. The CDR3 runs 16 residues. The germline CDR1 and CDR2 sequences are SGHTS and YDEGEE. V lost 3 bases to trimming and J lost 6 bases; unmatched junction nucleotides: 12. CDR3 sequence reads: CASSSLSGTGVAEQYF. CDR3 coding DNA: TGTGCCAGCAGCTCCCTTTCGGGGACAGGGGTCGCCGAGCAGTACTTC.

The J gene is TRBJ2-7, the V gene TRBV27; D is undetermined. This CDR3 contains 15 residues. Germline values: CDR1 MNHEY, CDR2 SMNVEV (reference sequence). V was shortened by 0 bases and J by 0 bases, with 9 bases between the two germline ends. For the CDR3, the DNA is TGTGCCAGCAGTTTATCCTCAGGAATCTCCTACGAGCAGTACTTC. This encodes CASSLSSGISYEQYF.

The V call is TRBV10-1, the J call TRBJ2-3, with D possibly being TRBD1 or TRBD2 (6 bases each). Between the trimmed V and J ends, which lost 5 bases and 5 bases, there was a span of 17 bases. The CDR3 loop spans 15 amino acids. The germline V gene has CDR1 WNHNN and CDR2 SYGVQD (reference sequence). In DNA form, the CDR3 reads TGCGCCAGCAGTTTCGGAGGGGGGCGGCAAGATACGCAGTATTTT. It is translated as CASSFGGGRQDTQYF.

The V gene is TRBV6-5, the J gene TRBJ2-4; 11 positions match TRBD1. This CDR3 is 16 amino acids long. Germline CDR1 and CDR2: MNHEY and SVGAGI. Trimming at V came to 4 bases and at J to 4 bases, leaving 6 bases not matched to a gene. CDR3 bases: TGTGCCAGCAGTTCCCGGGGACAGGGGGGGAAAAACATTCAGTACTTC. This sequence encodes CASSSRGQGGKNIQYF.

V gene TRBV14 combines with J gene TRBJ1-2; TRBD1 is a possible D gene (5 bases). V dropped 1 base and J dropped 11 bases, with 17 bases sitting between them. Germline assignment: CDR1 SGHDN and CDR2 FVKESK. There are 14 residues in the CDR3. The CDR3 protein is CASSQVDAFKGYTF. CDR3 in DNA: TGTGCCAGCAGCCAAGTTGACGCCTTTAAGGGGTACACCTTC.

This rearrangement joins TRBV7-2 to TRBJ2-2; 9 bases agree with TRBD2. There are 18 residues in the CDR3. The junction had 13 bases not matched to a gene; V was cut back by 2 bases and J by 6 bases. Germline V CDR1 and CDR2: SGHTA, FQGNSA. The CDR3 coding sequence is TGTGCCAGCAGCTTAAGCGGGCTAGCGGGAATAGGGGCCGGGGAGCTGTTTTTT. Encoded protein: CASSLSGLAGIGAGELFF.

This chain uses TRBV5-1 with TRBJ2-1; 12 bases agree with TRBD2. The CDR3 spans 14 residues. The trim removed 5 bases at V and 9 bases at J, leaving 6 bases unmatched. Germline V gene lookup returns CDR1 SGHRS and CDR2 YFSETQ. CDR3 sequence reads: CASRQTSGSVEQFF. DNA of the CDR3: TGCGCCAGCAGACAGACTAGCGGGAGCGTTGAGCAGTTCTTC.

CDR3 amino acids: CASSFETGSYGYTF. In nucleotides, the CDR3 is TGTGCCAGCAGCTTTGAGACAGGGTCTTACGGCTACACCTTC. The rearrangement uses TRBV5-5 and TRBJ1-2; 7 bases match TRBD1. V lost 2 bases to trimming and J lost 8 bases; unmatched junction nucleotides: 9. This CDR3 is built from 14 residues. In germline, CDR1 is SGHKS, CDR2 YYEKEE (reference sequence).

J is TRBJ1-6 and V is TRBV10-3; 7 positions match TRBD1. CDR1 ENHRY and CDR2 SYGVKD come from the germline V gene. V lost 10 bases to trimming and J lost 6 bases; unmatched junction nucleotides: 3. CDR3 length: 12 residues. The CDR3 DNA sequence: TGTGCCACCCGGGACAGTAATTCACCCCTCCACTTT. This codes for CATRDSNSPLHF.

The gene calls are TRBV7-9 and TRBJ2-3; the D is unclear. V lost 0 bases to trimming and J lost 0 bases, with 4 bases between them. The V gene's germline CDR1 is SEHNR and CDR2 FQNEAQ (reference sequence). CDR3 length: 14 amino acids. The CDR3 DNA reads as TGTGCCAGCAGCTTAGCGGGTAGCACAGATACGCAGTATTTT. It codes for CASSLAGSTDTQYF.

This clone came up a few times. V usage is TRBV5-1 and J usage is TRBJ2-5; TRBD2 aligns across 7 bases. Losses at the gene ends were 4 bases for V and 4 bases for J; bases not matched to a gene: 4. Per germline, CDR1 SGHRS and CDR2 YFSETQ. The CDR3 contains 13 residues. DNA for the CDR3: TGCGCCAGCAGCCGGGAGCGGGGAGAGACCCAGTACTTC. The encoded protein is CASSRERGETQYF.

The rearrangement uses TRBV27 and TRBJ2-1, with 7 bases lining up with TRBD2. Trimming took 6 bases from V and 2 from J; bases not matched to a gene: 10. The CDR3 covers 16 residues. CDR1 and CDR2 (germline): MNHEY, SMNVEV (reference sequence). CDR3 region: CASRDPSGIAYNEQFF. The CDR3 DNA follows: TGTGCCAGCAGAGATCCTAGCGGCATAGCCTACAATGAGCAGTTCTTC.

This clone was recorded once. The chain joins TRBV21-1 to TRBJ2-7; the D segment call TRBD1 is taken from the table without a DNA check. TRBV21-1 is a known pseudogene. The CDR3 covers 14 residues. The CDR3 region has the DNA TGTGCCAGCTTTTTGGGCCTCATCCACTACGAGCAGTACTTC. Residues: CASFLGLIHYEQYF.

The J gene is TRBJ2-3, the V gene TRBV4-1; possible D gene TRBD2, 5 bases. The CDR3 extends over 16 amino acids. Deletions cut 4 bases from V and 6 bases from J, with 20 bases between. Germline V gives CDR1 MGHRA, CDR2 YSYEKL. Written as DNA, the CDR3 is TGCGCCAGCAGCCGAAAACCGGACTCTCTGCCTGATACGCAGTATTTT. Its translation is CASSRKPDSLPDTQYF.

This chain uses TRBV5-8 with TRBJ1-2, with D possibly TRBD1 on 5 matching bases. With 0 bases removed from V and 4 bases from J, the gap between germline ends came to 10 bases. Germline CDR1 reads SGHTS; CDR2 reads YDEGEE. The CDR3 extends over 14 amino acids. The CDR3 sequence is CASSLGQRTYGYTF. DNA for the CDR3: TGTGCCAGCAGCTTGGGACAGCGGACCTATGGCTACACCTTC.

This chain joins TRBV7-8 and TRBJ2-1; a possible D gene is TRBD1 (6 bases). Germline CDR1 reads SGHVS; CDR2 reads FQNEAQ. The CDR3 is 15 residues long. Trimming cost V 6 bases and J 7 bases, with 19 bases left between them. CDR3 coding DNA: TGTGCCAGCAGTCCCCAACTGGGGGCTAGGAATGAGCAGTTCTTC. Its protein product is CASSPQLGARNEQFF.

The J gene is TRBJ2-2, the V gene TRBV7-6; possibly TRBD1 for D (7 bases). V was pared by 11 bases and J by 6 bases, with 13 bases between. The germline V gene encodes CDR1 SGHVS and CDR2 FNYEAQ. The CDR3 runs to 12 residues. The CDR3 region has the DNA TGTGCCGCGGGGCAGGGGGCCGGGGAGCTGTTTTTT. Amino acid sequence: CAAGQGAGELFF.

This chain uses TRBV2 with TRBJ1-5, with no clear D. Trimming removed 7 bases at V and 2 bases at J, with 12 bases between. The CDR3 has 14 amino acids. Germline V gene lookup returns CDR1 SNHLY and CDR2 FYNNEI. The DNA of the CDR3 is TGTGCCAGCACCCCCGGGAGGGGCAATCAGCCCCAGCATTTT. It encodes CASTPGRGNQPQHF.

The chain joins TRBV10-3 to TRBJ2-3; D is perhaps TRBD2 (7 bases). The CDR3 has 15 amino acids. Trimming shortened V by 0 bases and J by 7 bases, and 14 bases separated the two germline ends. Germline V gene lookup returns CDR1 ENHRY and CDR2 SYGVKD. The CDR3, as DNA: TGTGCCATCAGTGAGTCGTGGGGGGGCGCGAATACGCAGTATTTT. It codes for CAISESWGGANTQYF.

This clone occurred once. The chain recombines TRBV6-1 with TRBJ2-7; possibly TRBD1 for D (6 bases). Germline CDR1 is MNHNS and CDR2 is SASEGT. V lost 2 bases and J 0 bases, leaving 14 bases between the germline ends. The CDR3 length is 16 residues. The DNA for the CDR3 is TGTGCCAGCAGTGAATACGTAGGGGGACCCTCCTACGAGCAGTACTTC. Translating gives CASSEYVGGPSYEQYF.

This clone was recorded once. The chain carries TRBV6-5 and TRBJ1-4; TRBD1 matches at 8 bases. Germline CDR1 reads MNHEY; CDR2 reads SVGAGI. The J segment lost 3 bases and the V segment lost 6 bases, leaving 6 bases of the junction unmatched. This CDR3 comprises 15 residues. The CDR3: CASSHTGGANEKLFF. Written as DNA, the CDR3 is TGTGCCAGCAGCCACACAGGGGGGGCTAATGAAAAACTGTTTTTT.

CDR3 bases: TGTGCCAGCAGCTTCTCATACGAGCAGTACTTC. Protein product: CASSFSYEQYF. The rearrangement uses TRBV7-2 and TRBJ2-7; D is unclear. V was pared by 3 bases and J by 4 bases, with 4 bases between. CDR3 size: 11 residues. The V gene's germline CDR1 is SGHTA and CDR2 FQGNSA.

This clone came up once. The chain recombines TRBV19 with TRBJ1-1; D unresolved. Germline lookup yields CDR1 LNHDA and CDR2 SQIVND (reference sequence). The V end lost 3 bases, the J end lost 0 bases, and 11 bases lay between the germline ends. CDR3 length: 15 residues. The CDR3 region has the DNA TGTGCCAGTAGTATTCAGTGGAGCATGAACACTGAAGCTTTCTTT. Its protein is CASSIQWSMNTEAFF.